A single sample gave rise to the 31 T cell receptor beta chains below, sequenced in a study of blood T cell repertoires in COVID-19. Assay used: immunoSEQ multiplex PCR; TCRdb lists only in-frame clones, some missing. The sample has about 12,000 clones; about 92% are singletons. Sequences were obtained from peripheral blood. All receptors come from a man aged 70-80 years with active COVID-19.

CDR3 coding DNA: TGTGCCAGCAGTGCCGGTAGCGGGGGCTACAATGAGCAGTTCTTC. It encodes CASSAGSGGYNEQFF. The chain combines TRBV9 with TRBJ2-1, with 9 positions matching TRBD2. The length of the CDR3 is 15 residues. Germline V gives CDR1 SGDLS, CDR2 YYNGEE. With V trimmed by 5 bases and J by 3 bases, 6 bases remained unmatched. Filled out from reference TRBV9 and TRBJ2-1, the complete variable domain reads DSGVTQTPKHLITATGQRVTLRCSPRSGDLSVYWYQQSLDQGLQFLIQYYNGEERAKGNILERFSAQQFPDLHSELNLSSLELGDSALYFCASSAGSGGYNEQFFGPGTRLTVL.

The rearrangement links TRBV5-4 to TRBJ1-2, with a possible D match to TRBD1 (6 bases). Germline CDR1 and CDR2: SGHNT and YYREEE (reference sequence). The CDR3 is 13 residues long. V dropped 3 bases and J dropped 6 bases, with 12 bases sitting between them. In DNA form, the CDR3 reads TGTGCCAGCAGCTGGAACAGGGTCGATGGCTACACCTTC. This sequence encodes CASSWNRVDGYTF.

This clone showed up just a few times. The chain recombines TRBV28 with TRBJ1-1, with a tentative D call TRBD1 (5 bases). This CDR3 has 12 amino acids. Trimming cost V 11 bases and J 4 bases, with 14 bases left between them. Germline CDR1 reads MDHEN; CDR2 reads SYDVKM. The CDR3 bases are TGTGCCGGCGGGGTCGGGGGCACTGAAGCTTTCTTT. It translates to CAGGVGGTEAFF.

In its sample, this clone was seen once. This chain joins TRBV7-3 and TRBJ1-1; a weak D match, TRBD1 (5 bases). Between the trimmed V and J ends, which lost 4 bases and 4 bases, there was a span of 16 bases. The CDR3 has 15 amino acids. Germline CDR1 is SGHTA and CDR2 is FQGTGA. The CDR3 sequence: CASSSGRVVGTEAFF. The CDR3 DNA reads as TGTGCCAGCAGCTCCGGCAGGGTGGTGGGCACTGAAGCTTTCTTT. Full variable domain (rest looked up from reference TRBV7-3 and TRBJ1-1): GAGVSQTPSNKVTEKGKYVELRCDPISGHTALYWYRQSLGQGPEFLIYFQGTGAADDSGLPNDRFFAVRPEGSVSTLKIQRTERGDSAVYLCASSSGRVVGTEAFFGQGTRLTVV.

This clone was seen just once. The chain uses TRBV7-2 and TRBJ2-1; possibly TRBD1 for D (6 bases). CDR3 length: 13 amino acids. CDR1 is SGHTA, CDR2 FQGNSA, per germline. V was clipped by 5 bases and J by 6 bases, with 11 bases between them. CDR3 amino acids: CASSNTGFNEQFF. As DNA, the CDR3 is TGTGCCAGCAGCAATACAGGGTTCAATGAGCAGTTCTTC. Drawing the rest from reference TRBV7-2 and TRBJ2-1, the complete variable domain is GAGVSQSPSNKVTEKGKDVELRCDPISGHTALYWYRQSLGQGLEFLIYFQGNSAPDKSGLPSDRFSAERTGGSVSTLTIQRTQQEDSAVYLCASSNTGFNEQFFGPGTRLTVL.

This clone is labeled as medium-sized. J is TRBJ1-3 and V is TRBV5-1, with D uncertain. Germline V CDR1 and CDR2: SGHRS, YFSETQ. The CDR3 covers 14 residues. Trimming left V 5 bases short and J 1 base short, with 10 bases between. CDR3 amino acids: CASSMGVSGNTIYF. The DNA for the CDR3 is TGCGCCAGCAGTATGGGAGTTTCTGGAAACACCATATATTTT. Filled out from reference TRBV5-1 and TRBJ1-3, the complete variable domain reads KAGVTQTPRYLIKTRGQQVTLSCSPISGHRSVSWYQQTPGQGLQFLFEYFSETQRNKGNFPGRFSGRQFSNSRSEMNVSTLELGDSALYLCASSMGVSGNTIYFGEGSWLTVV.

This sequence joins TRBV30 and TRBJ2-7, with D maybe TRBD2 (6 bases). This CDR3 comprises 16 residues. Looked up from germline, CDR1 is GTSNPN and CDR2 is SVGIG (reference sequence). With 0 bases removed from V and 0 bases from J, the gap between germline ends came to 15 bases. This CDR3 reads CAWSVRGGTISYEQYF. The CDR3 DNA sequence: TGTGCCTGGAGTGTACGGGGCGGGACCATCTCCTACGAGCAGTACTTC.

This clone was seen a single time. The V gene is TRBV5-4, the J gene TRBJ2-3, with D tentatively TRBD2 (5 bases). Looked up from germline, CDR1 is SGHNT and CDR2 is YYREEE (reference sequence). This CDR3 contains 16 residues. V was shortened by 3 bases and J by 1 base, with 15 bases between the two germline ends. In DNA form, the CDR3 reads TGTGCCAGCAGCTCAGGACGGGGTGGGGGCACAGATACGCAGTATTTT. It encodes CASSSGRGGGTDTQYF.

The chain combines TRBV5-6 with TRBJ1-5; D is uncertain. Trimming took off 0 bases at V and 0 bases at J, with 7 bases between the two ends. The V gene's germline CDR1 is SGHDT and CDR2 YYEEEE. There are 15 residues in the CDR3. In nucleotides, the CDR3 is TGTGCCAGCAGCTTGGGGGCACTTAGCAATCAGCCCCAGCATTTT. Protein: CASSLGALSNQPQHF.

The chain carries TRBV9 and TRBJ2-1; 8 nucleotides align to TRBD2. V dropped 4 bases and J dropped 1; count of bases not matched to a gene: 4. There are 15 residues in the CDR3. In germline, CDR1 is SGDLS, CDR2 YYNGEE. CDR3 region: CASSPTSGSYNEQFF. The CDR3 nucleotides are TGTGCCAGCAGCCCTACTAGCGGTTCCTACAATGAGCAGTTCTTC.

In this sample, this clone turned up once. The gene calls are TRBV3-1 (or the pseudogene TRBV3-2) and TRBJ2-2; TRBD2 matches at 7 bases. Germline trimming cut 4 bases from V and 6 bases from J; bases unmatched to any gene: 11. The CDR3 sequence is 16 residues long. Germline CDR1 LGHDT, CDR2 YNNKEL (reference sequence). As DNA, the CDR3 is TGTGCCAGCAGCCCAAGTGGCGGGAGTGGGTCCGGGGAGCTGTTTTTT. It encodes CASSPSGGSGSGELFF.

This clone was detected only once. The chain couples TRBV10-1 to TRBJ2-7; 14 positions agree with TRBD2. Germline CDR1 and CDR2: WNHNN and SYGVQD (reference sequence). This CDR3 comprises 15 residues. Unmatched junction bases numbered 8, after V lost 6 bases and J lost 7 bases. As DNA, the CDR3 is TGCGCCAGCAGCGGGACTAGCGGGAGTATTCAGGAGCAGTACTTC. Its protein is CASSGTSGSIQEQYF.

The chain is built from TRBV20-1 and TRBJ2-7; D is possibly TRBD1 (5 bases). The CDR3 is 11 residues long. Germline lookup yields CDR1 DFQATT and CDR2 SNEGSKA (reference sequence). CDR3 in DNA: TGCAGGCAGGGAATCCCCTACGAGCAGTACTTC. Residues: CRQGIPYEQYF.

In its sample, this clone was seen a few times. The rearrangement uses TRBV5-4 and TRBJ2-7, with no clear D. Per the germline V gene, CDR1 is SGHNT and CDR2 is YYREEE (reference sequence). V was pared by 5 bases and J by 6 bases, with 15 bases between. The CDR3 has 13 residues. The CDR3 bases are TGTGCCAGCAGGGAATGGTCTAGTTCCGAGCAGTACTTC. Amino acids: CASREWSSSEQYF.

This clone has a single count. This rearrangement joins TRBV5-4 to TRBJ2-7; D gene uncertain. CDR3 length: 13 residues. Trimming left V 0 bases short and J 2 bases short, with 6 bases between. Per germline, CDR1 SGHNT and CDR2 YYREEE (reference sequence). Here the CDR3 reads CASSLAQTYEQYF. The CDR3 DNA is TGTGCCAGCAGCTTGGCACAGACCTACGAGCAGTACTTC.

The J gene is TRBJ2-5, the V gene TRBV15; D perhaps matches TRBD2 (6 bases). Germline lookup yields CDR1 LNHNV and CDR2 YYDKDF (reference sequence). Trimming took off 6 bases at V and 4 bases at J, with 15 bases between the two ends. The CDR3 is 14 amino acids. Here the CDR3 DNA reads TGTGCCACCAGGGAGGGACTGGCCCGAGAGACCCAGTACTTC. Protein product: CATREGLARETQYF.

A single count supports this clone. The V call is TRBV18, the J call TRBJ1-3; the match to TRBD1 covers 8 bases. Germline V gives CDR1 KGHSH, CDR2 LQKENI. V dropped 6 bases and J dropped 1; count of bases not matched to a gene: 5. The CDR3 totals 15 residues. The DNA for the CDR3 is TGTGCCAGCTCTCCGGGACAGGCTTCTGGAAACACCATATATTTT. Its translation: CASSPGQASGNTIYF.

The chain combines TRBV15 with TRBJ2-7; 7 nucleotides align to TRBD1. The junction had 2 bases not matched to a gene; V was cut back by 2 bases and J by 7 bases. The CDR3 contains 12 residues. The germline gives CDR1 LNHNV, CDR2 YYDKDF (reference sequence). CDR3 sequence (DNA): TGTGCCACCAGCAGAAGGGGGCATGAGCAGTACTTC. This gives the protein CATSRRGHEQYF.

V usage is TRBV23-1 and J usage is TRBJ1-2, with 7 nucleotides matching TRBD1. TRBV23-1 is an open reading frame, and its role is uncertain. Trimming at V came to 6 bases and at J to 4 bases, leaving 11 bases not matched to a gene. The CDR3 spans 15 residues. CDR3 nucleotide sequence: TGCGCCAGCAGCGGTTGGGACAGACCTCTCTATGGCTACACCTTC. Its protein is CASSGWDRPLYGYTF.

V gene TRBV7-2 combines with J gene TRBJ1-2, with 9 bases matching TRBD1. Trimming took 5 bases from V and 7 from J; bases not matched to a gene: 11. Germline V gene sequence: CDR1 SGHTA, CDR2 FQGNSA. The CDR3 totals 15 residues. The CDR3 DNA follows: TGTGCCAGCAGCGCCTCGGGACAGGGCGACGTTGGCTACACCTTC. It is translated as CASSASGQGDVGYTF.

The chain links TRBV7-9 to TRBJ1-1; 7 nucleotides line up with TRBD1. Germline V lookup: CDR1 SEHNR, CDR2 FQNEAQ (reference sequence). J was trimmed by 3 bases and V by 4 bases; bases with no gene match: 11. The CDR3 covers 16 residues. CDR3 DNA: TGTGCCAGCAGCTCGAAGCAAACAGGGGCCGACACTGAAGCTTTCTTT. This encodes CASSSKQTGADTEAFF. Supplemented by reference TRBV7-9 and TRBJ1-1, the full variable domain reads DTGVSQNPRHKITKRGQNVTFRCDPISEHNRLYWYRQTLGQGPEFLTYFQNEAQLEKSRLLSDRFSAERPKGSFSTLEIQRTEQGDSAMYLCASSSKQTGADTEAFFGQGTRLTVV.

The genes are TRBV10-3 and TRBJ2-6; possible D gene TRBD2, 7 bases. Germline CDR1 reads ENHRY; CDR2 reads SYGVKD. The germline V and J ends were trimmed by 4 bases and 0 bases, with 10 bases remaining between them. The CDR3 is 16 amino acids. The CDR3 spells CAISVGGRSGANVLTF. Written as DNA, the CDR3 is TGTGCCATCAGTGTCGGGGGGCGCTCTGGGGCCAACGTCCTGACTTTC.

J is TRBJ2-2 and V is TRBV4-2, with a possible D match to TRBD2 (5 bases). The germline V and J ends were trimmed by 0 bases and 0 bases, with 8 bases remaining between them. Germline loops: CDR1 LGHNA, CDR2 YNFKEQ. The CDR3 sequence is 16 residues long. The CDR3 DNA reads as TGTGCCAGCAGCCAAGAATCAGCGGCGAACACCGGGGAGCTGTTTTTT. This encodes CASSQESAANTGELFF.

CDR3 sequence: CASSTGTVGETQYF. CDR3 in DNA: TGTGCCAGCAGCACCGGGACAGTCGGCGAGACCCAGTACTTC. This sequence joins TRBV5-5 and TRBJ2-5; 7 nucleotides line up with TRBD1. The J segment lost 5 bases and the V segment lost 4 bases, leaving 8 bases of the junction unmatched. Germline V gene lookup returns CDR1 SGHKS and CDR2 YYEKEE (reference sequence). This CDR3 region has 14 residues.

This clone was observed a handful of times. The chain uses TRBV27 and TRBJ2-1; tentative D call: TRBD2 (7 bases). Per germline, CDR1 MNHEY and CDR2 SMNVEV (reference sequence). V shed 5 bases and J shed 5 bases, with 19 bases lying between them. The CDR3 loop spans 16 amino acids. The CDR3 DNA reads as TGTGCCAGCAGTACCCGCGGGGGCGGGTGGGACAATGAGCAGTTCTTC. Its translation is CASSTRGGGWDNEQFF.

This clone has only one observation. The chain recombines TRBV5-5 with TRBJ1-1; D possibly corresponds to TRBD1 (5 bases). V was cut by 3 bases and J by 1 base, with 10 bases left in between. Germline-derived CDR1 and CDR2 are SGHKS and YYEKEE (reference sequence). This CDR3 comprises 14 residues. The CDR3 here is CASSWSQGNTEAFF. DNA for the CDR3: TGTGCCAGCAGCTGGTCTCAGGGGAACACTGAAGCTTTCTTT.

CDR3 bases: TGTGCCAGCAGCCGGGAGAGTTGGCCCTACGAGCAGTACTTC. Translation: CASSRESWPYEQYF. The chain carries TRBV3-1 (or the pseudogene TRBV3-2) and TRBJ2-7; possible D gene TRBD2, 5 bases. Germline assignment: CDR1 LGHDT and CDR2 YNNKEL (reference sequence). The V gene lost 4 bases and the J gene lost 2 bases, with 12 bases spanning the gap. This CDR3 has 14 amino acids.

This rearrangement joins TRBV9 to TRBJ1-6; 7 nucleotides align to TRBD1. This CDR3 spans 14 amino acids. CDR1 and CDR2 (germline): SGDLS, YYNGEE. Trimming cost V 7 bases and J 10 bases; bases outside gene matches: 11. CDR3 residues: CASASGQILSPLHF. The CDR3 DNA reads as TGTGCCAGCGCTTCGGGACAGATACTATCACCCCTCCACTTT.

The chain joins TRBV11-2 to TRBJ1-1; TRBD1 might be the D (6 bases). This CDR3 region has 15 residues. Trimming took 5 bases from V and 4 from J, leaving 17 bases between them. Germline V gene data show CDR1 as SGHAT and CDR2 as FQNNGV. The CDR3 spells CASSRYRVRSTEAFF. In nucleotides, the CDR3 is TGTGCCAGCAGCAGATACAGGGTCCGAAGCACTGAAGCTTTCTTT.

This chain uses TRBV14 with TRBJ2-3, with D perhaps matching TRBD2 (6 bases). This CDR3 spans 15 amino acids. With 4 bases removed from V and 0 bases from J, the gap between germline ends came to 11 bases. Germline V gene data show CDR1 as SGHDN and CDR2 as FVKESK. The CDR3 loop reads CASSPLAVSTDTQYF. As DNA, the CDR3 is TGTGCCAGCAGCCCGTTAGCGGTTAGCACAGATACGCAGTATTTT.

This clone was detected only a few times. V and J are TRBV5-1 and TRBJ1-5, with D unclear. The V and J ends lost 4 bases and 4 bases respectively, with 9 bases between them. Per germline, CDR1 SGHRS and CDR2 YFSETQ. This CDR3 contains 13 residues. The CDR3 sequence: CASSAEGNQPQHF. The CDR3 DNA is TGCGCCAGCAGCGCCGAGGGTAATCAGCCCCAGCATTTT.